This TCR beta chain was retrieved from a study of blood T cell repertoires in COVID-19. Study in general: There were acute and convalescent COVID-19 samples, and they came from the United States, Italy and Spain. T cells, B-cell-depleted T cells, or PBMCs supplied cDNA or gDNA.

In the authors' methods: Reference gene primer amplification yielded estimated nucleated cell counts. The repertoire was sequenced with immunoSEQ multiplex PCR; TCRdb's copy has only in-frame clones and lacks some. D and trimming come from the DNA, and the V and J calls and clone size come from that table. Among 95,000 to 120,000 clones listed, over 65% were seen once. The clonotype comes from a middle-aged woman with acute or convalescent COVID-19. The sample was peripheral blood.

CDR3 in DNA: TGTGCCAGCTACTCACAGGGTCGCGCTGAAAAACTGTTTTTT. This gives the protein CASYSQGRAEKLFF. The chain carries TRBV5-6 and TRBJ1-4; tentative D call: TRBD1 (6 bases). This CDR3 has 14 amino acids. V gave up 7 bases and J gave up 7 bases, with 17 bases separating them. Germline CDR1 reads SGHDT; CDR2 reads YYEEEE.